These 15 T cell receptor beta chains were sequenced from one sample in a study of metastatic and nonmetastatic thyroid tumors. TCRdb re-called the PCR reads through MiXCR. The sample carries tens of thousands of clones, under 30% recorded once. Patients underwent thyroid surgery, and none had received any treatment before it. Sequenced material: blood. The receptors come from a male donor with papillary thyroid cancer or a benign thyroid nodule (not recorded which). Some clones in this sample may be carry-over from other donors' samples.

The rearrangement links TRBV7-3 to TRBJ2-7; unclear D gene. Germline CDR1 reads SGHTA; CDR2 reads FQGTGA. The CDR3 runs to 16 residues. V dropped 5 bases and J dropped 0 bases, with 17 bases sitting between them. The CDR3 sequence is CASSEAPSPSSYEQYF. The CDR3 DNA is TGTGCCAGCAGCGAAGCCCCAAGCCCCAGCTCCTACGAGCAGTACTTC.

The table lists this clone with many counts. This rearrangement joins TRBV29-1 to TRBJ2-5; a possible D gene is TRBD1 (6 bases). Trimming took off 1 base at V and 4 bases at J, with 19 bases between the two ends. Germline V gene sequence: CDR1 SQVTM, CDR2 ANQGSEA. There are 16 residues in the CDR3. The CDR3 loop is CSVEGWDNLFTETQYF. The CDR3 nucleotides read TGCAGCGTTGAAGGATGGGACAATCTGTTTACAGAGACCCAGTACTTC.

V and J are TRBV6-1 and TRBJ2-1; 14 nucleotides align to TRBD2. V gave up 6 bases and J gave up 6 bases; unmatched junction bases: 4. The germline V gene has CDR1 MNHNS and CDR2 SASEGT. The CDR3 runs to 15 residues. CDR3: CASSNGLAGGNEQFF. The CDR3 DNA follows: TGTGCCAGCAGCAACGGACTAGCGGGAGGCAATGAGCAGTTCTTC.

This clone showed up many times. The rearrangement uses TRBV7-2 and TRBJ2-5; the D gene is possibly TRBD2 (6 bases). The V end lost 1 base, the J end lost 3 bases, and 18 bases lay between the germline ends. CDR1 is SGHTA, CDR2 FQGNSA, per germline. This CDR3 is built from 17 residues. DNA of the CDR3: TGTGCCAGCAGCTTAGTAGCGGTCTTAGGCGATGAAGAGACCCAGTACTTC. Its translation: CASSLVAVLGDEETQYF.

This clone was picked up a small number of times. The V gene is TRBV20-1, the J gene TRBJ2-1, with TRBD1 identical over 8 bases. The ends lost 6 bases at V and 0 bases at J; junction bases unmatched: 7. The germline gives CDR1 DFQATT, CDR2 SNEGSKA (reference sequence). The CDR3 has 15 amino acids. In nucleotides, the CDR3 is TGCAGTGCCGCTCCACAGGGGGTCTCCTACAATGAGCAGTTCTTC. This translates into CSAAPQGVSYNEQFF.

V and J are TRBV6-5 and TRBJ1-6; no clear D gene. The CDR3 consists of 14 residues. Per germline, CDR1 MNHEY and CDR2 SVGAGI. Trimming stripped 2 bases from V and 4 bases from J, with 6 bases between. Here the CDR3 DNA reads TGTGCCAGCAGTTACGTTAGATATAATTCACCCCTCCACTTT. Translated: CASSYVRYNSPLHF.

This clone is termed medium-sized. This chain connects TRBV18 to TRBJ1-6; 7 bases fit TRBD1. V lost 6 bases and J lost 8; bases outside the gene matches: 1. Germline V CDR1 and CDR2: KGHSH, LQKENI. The length of the CDR3 is 12 residues. CDR3 sequence (DNA): TGTGCCAGCTCGGACAGGTATTCACCCCTCCACTTT. This sequence encodes CASSDRYSPLHF.

CDR3 protein: CARNPGKFNEKLFF. CDR3 DNA sequence: TGTGCCAGAAACCCGGGCAAGTTTAATGAAAAACTGTTTTTT. This chain links TRBV6-1 with TRBJ1-4; D remains unclear. The CDR3 consists of 14 residues. The germline V and J ends were trimmed by 9 bases and 4 bases, with 15 bases remaining between them. The germline gives CDR1 MNHNS, CDR2 SASEGT.

The V gene is TRBV5-1, the J gene TRBJ1-1; D is unclear. V lost 0 bases and J lost 0, with 6 bases in between. The CDR3 extends over 14 amino acids. The germline gives CDR1 SGHRS, CDR2 YFSETQ. In DNA form, the CDR3 reads TGCGCCAGCAGCTTGGGCAGAGTGAACACTGAAGCTTTCTTT. Protein product: CASSLGRVNTEAFF.

This clone was seen more than once but under ten times. The chain has TRBV7-2 and TRBJ2-1, with no clear D. The V end lost 5 bases, the J end lost 2 bases, and 13 bases lay between the germline ends. Germline CDR1 SGHTA, CDR2 FQGNSA. This CDR3 spans 15 amino acids. CDR3: CASSLATGTYNEQFF. The CDR3 region has the DNA TGTGCCAGCAGCCTTGCTACGGGTACCTACAATGAGCAGTTCTTC.

This clone was observed many times. The CDR3 loop reads CSASEGNTIYF. The CDR3 nucleotides read TGCAGTGCTAGCGAGGGAAACACCATATATTTT. The chain uses TRBV20-1 and TRBJ1-3; D unclear. The CDR3 spans 11 residues. Germline CDR1 DFQATT, CDR2 SNEGSKA (reference sequence). Trimming pared 3 bases from V and 4 bases from J, leaving 4 bases between.

This clone was counted many times. J is TRBJ2-1 and V is TRBV6-5, with 7 nucleotides matching TRBD2. The CDR3 length is 14 residues. CDR1 is MNHEY and CDR2 is SVGAGI in the germline V gene. V shed 5 bases, J shed 4 bases, and the junction held 5 bases outside the gene matches. The chain's CDR3 is CASSLLASYNEQFF. In nucleotides, the CDR3 is TGTGCCAGCAGTCTACTAGCGAGTTACAATGAGCAGTTCTTC.

This clone came up many times. J is TRBJ2-1 and V is TRBV29-1; D could derive from TRBD1 or TRBD2 (5 bases each). The length of the CDR3 is 13 residues. Deletions cut 7 bases from V and 5 bases from J, with 15 bases between. The germline CDR1 and CDR2 sequences are SQVTM and ANQGSEA. The CDR3 nucleotides read TGCAGCGCGCAGACAAGGGACGACAATGAGCAGTTCTTC. This translates into CSAQTRDDNEQFF.

This chain joins TRBV5-6 and TRBJ2-1; 9 positions agree with TRBD2. Germline CDR1 and CDR2: SGHDT and YYEEEE. The CDR3 loop spans 14 amino acids. V lost 0 bases, J lost 9 bases, and 4 bases stayed unmatched. CDR3 DNA: TGTGCCAGCAGCTTGGGTAGAGCGGGAGGTGAGCAGTTCTTC. This gives the protein CASSLGRAGGEQFF.

Remarks on this clone: The germline gene is not matched at one end of the junction; a read error may be the cause. The chain employs TRBV6-5 and TRBJ1-1; TRBD1 agrees at 9 bases. The CDR3 has 16 amino acids. Germline lookup yields CDR1 MNHEY and CDR2 SVGAGI. CDR3 loop: CASSYSGGTGYAESFF. As DNA, the CDR3 is TGTGCCAGCAGTTACTCAGGCGGGACAGGGTACGCTGAATCTTTCTTT.